This T cell receptor (beta chain) stems from a study of shared clonotypes between healthy human individuals. Study as a whole: The cohort had a couple of women and a few men, ages 18 to 49. CD8 memory received one plate per donor, CD8 naive two, CD4 memory three and CD4 naive three.

V was shortened by 3 bases and J by 6 bases, with 22 bases between the two germline ends. The CDR3 loop spans 16 amino acids. Germline V lookup: CDR1 SGDLS, CDR2 YYNGEE. Generated by immunoSEQ multiplex PCR, the TCRdb table keeps only in-frame clones and is missing some. The sample consists of about 2 million clones, just under 95% of them appearing once. As defined, naive CD8 cells were CD45RO-negative and positively selected for CCR7, with terminally differentiated effector memory CD45RA+ cells excluded. The source of this sequence is a man younger than 35 in good health. Material for sequencing was naive CD8+ T cells sorted from blood. The V and J genes are TRBV9 and TRBJ2-7; the D call may be TRBD1 or TRBD2 (6 bases each). The CDR3 bases are TGTGCCAGCAGCGATGGCTCGGGGGCCGGGATCGCCGAGCAGTACTTC. This sequence encodes CASSDGSGAGIAEQYF.